Below, 21 T cell receptor beta chains from the same sample are listed, as sequenced in a study of monozygotic twins with inflammatory bowel disease (dated by TCRdb to the late 2010s). Libraries were made using 5' RACE. This sample was sequenced with an Illumina HiSeq 2500. TCRdb reprocessed the reads and assigns one entry to each CDR3 protein sequence, leaving out DNA. The sample table gives about 350,000 distinct CDR3 sequences. Roughly 2% of the sample is held by the ten biggest clonotypes. Sequenced input: blood. These receptors were collected from a human donor with ulcerative colitis or Crohn's disease, or a healthy co-twin of an affected twin (not recorded which).

The CDR3 protein is CASSSTLEGRETQYF. The chain has TRBV13 and TRBJ2-5; the TCRdb call, TRBD2, lacks DNA for checking. This CDR3 has 15 residues. CDR1 and CDR2 (germline): PRHDT, FYEKMQ (reference sequence).

The chain is built from TRBV7-9 and TRBJ1-6. The CDR3 loop spans 14 amino acids. Germline V CDR1 and CDR2: SEHNR, FQNEAQ (reference sequence). The CDR3: CASSLAGVNSPLHF. The whole variable domain, remainder taken from reference TRBV7-9 and TRBJ1-6, is DTGVSQNPRHKITKRGQNVTFRCDPISEHNRLYWYRQTLGQGPEFLTYFQNEAQLEKSRLLSDRFSAERPKGSFSTLEIQRTEQGDSAMYLCASSLAGVNSPLHFGNGTRLTVT.

The rearrangement joins TRBV4-1 to TRBJ2-1; TCRdb reports TRBD2, a call that lacks DNA to check it against. CDR3 length: 15 residues. From germline, CDR1 is MGHRA and CDR2 YSYEKL. The CDR3 sequence: CASGRVADGKYEQFF.

The rearrangement joins TRBV28 to TRBJ2-7; the TCRdb call, TRBD1, lacks DNA for checking. Germline CDR1 MDHEN, CDR2 SYDVKM. The CDR3 covers 12 residues. CDR3 residues: CASSLRGLEQYF.

This chain connects TRBV5-1 to TRBJ2-3. Germline CDR1 SGHRS, CDR2 YFSETQ. The CDR3 is 14 amino acids. CDR3 amino acids: CASSSGLNTDTQYF.

The V gene is TRBV29-1, the J gene TRBJ2-1; TCRdb's D call of TRBD1 is untestable without DNA. Germline V gene sequence: CDR1 SQVTM, CDR2 ANQGSEA. This CDR3 region has 13 residues. The CDR3 spells CSAGTDPANEQFF.

V and J are TRBV5-1 and TRBJ2-5; TCRdb outputs TRBD2, but without DNA this stays unchecked. The CDR3 sequence is 16 residues long. Germline V gene data show CDR1 as SGHRS and CDR2 as YFSETQ. CDR3 in amino acids: CASSLGGKEGSETQYF.

The chain is built from TRBV5-8 and TRBJ2-2; TCRdb proposes TRBD1, but this gene call is untestable without DNA. The CDR3 spans 17 residues. Germline CDR1 and CDR2: SGHTS and YDEGEE. This CDR3 is CASSRTGDTRSTGELFF. Variable domain in full (rest from reference TRBV5-8 and TRBJ2-2): EAGVTQSPTHLIKTRGQQATLRCSPISGHTSVYWYQQALGLGLQFLLWYDEGEERNRGNFPPRFSGRQFPNYSSELNVNALELEDSALYLCASSRTGDTRSTGELFFGEGSRLTVL.

The V gene is TRBV15, the J gene TRBJ2-2; lacking DNA, the TRBD1 call made by TCRdb goes unchecked. CDR1 is LNHNV, CDR2 YYDKDF, per germline (reference sequence). The CDR3 length is 14 residues. This chain's CDR3 is CATRDRGGTGELFF.

The chain employs TRBV10-3 and TRBJ2-7; there is no DNA to check the TCRdb D call of TRBD2. This CDR3 region has 19 residues. Germline CDR1 is ENHRY and CDR2 is SYGVKD. The CDR3 here is CAISDPGRGMVGSSYEQYF.

The genes are TRBV6-5 and TRBJ1-4. Germline lookup yields CDR1 MNHEY and CDR2 SVGAGI. This CDR3 has 14 amino acids. CDR3 sequence reads: CASSYLGSREKLFF.

V usage is TRBV4-1 and J usage is TRBJ1-5. This CDR3 spans 18 amino acids. The V gene's germline CDR1 is MGHRA and CDR2 YSYEKL. The chain's CDR3 is CASSQEEHGASSNQPQHF.

This chain uses TRBV4-1 with TRBJ2-1; TCRdb's assignment of TRBD2 cannot be checked, as there is no DNA. Looked up from germline, CDR1 is MGHRA and CDR2 is YSYEKL. The CDR3 is 15 amino acids. The CDR3 sequence: CASSHRAGAANEQFF.

This rearrangement joins TRBV20-1 to TRBJ1-2; the TCRdb D gene call, TRBD1, has no DNA to confirm it. Germline V CDR1 and CDR2: DFQATT, SNEGSKA (reference sequence). The CDR3 is 13 residues long. This CDR3 reads CSARDLTVNGYTF.

V usage is TRBV20-1 and J usage is TRBJ2-1; TCRdb calls TRBD2, which cannot be checked without DNA. The CDR3 contains 15 residues. CDR1 is DFQATT and CDR2 is SNEGSKA in the germline V gene (reference sequence). The CDR3 here is CSASPGSGGDDEQFF.

The chain combines TRBV10-3 with TRBJ2-2; TCRdb returns TRBD1, unconfirmable since there is no DNA. The CDR3 contains 14 residues. Germline V gives CDR1 ENHRY, CDR2 SYGVKD. CDR3 region: CAIEGAANTGELFF.

V gene TRBV27 combines with J gene TRBJ2-2; lacking DNA, the TRBD2 call made by TCRdb goes unchecked. The CDR3 totals 15 residues. Per the germline V gene, CDR1 is MNHEY and CDR2 is SMNVEV (reference sequence). The CDR3: CASRAGTSHDGELFF.

The chain uses TRBV6-5 and TRBJ2-1; TCRdb names TRBD2, which stays unverified in the absence of DNA. CDR1 and CDR2 (germline): MNHEY, SVGAGI. The CDR3 length is 17 residues. This CDR3 is CASSRYRSGKGYNEQFF.

The rearrangement joins TRBV12-3 or TRBV12-4 to TRBJ1-2; as DNA is missing, the TRBD1 call by TCRdb cannot be tested. CDR3 length: 16 amino acids. The CDR3: CASSLLRDRDWDGYTF.

V and J are TRBV14 and TRBJ2-1; TCRdb lists TRBD2, though no DNA is available to test this call. The CDR3 is made up of 14 amino acids. Germline values: CDR1 SGHDN, CDR2 FVKESK. The CDR3: CASRKGGEGHEQFF. Complete variable domain (other parts from reference TRBV14 and TRBJ2-1): EAGVTQFPSHSVIEKGQTVTLRCDPISGHDNLYWYRRVMGKEIKFLLHFVKESKQDESGMPNNRFLAERTGGTYSTLKVQPAELEDSGVYFCASRKGGEGHEQFFGPGTRLTVL.

The gene calls are TRBV5-5 and TRBJ2-5. Germline V lookup: CDR1 SGHKS, CDR2 YYEKEE (reference sequence). The CDR3 spans 15 residues. CDR3 protein: CASSFDERSGGTQYF.